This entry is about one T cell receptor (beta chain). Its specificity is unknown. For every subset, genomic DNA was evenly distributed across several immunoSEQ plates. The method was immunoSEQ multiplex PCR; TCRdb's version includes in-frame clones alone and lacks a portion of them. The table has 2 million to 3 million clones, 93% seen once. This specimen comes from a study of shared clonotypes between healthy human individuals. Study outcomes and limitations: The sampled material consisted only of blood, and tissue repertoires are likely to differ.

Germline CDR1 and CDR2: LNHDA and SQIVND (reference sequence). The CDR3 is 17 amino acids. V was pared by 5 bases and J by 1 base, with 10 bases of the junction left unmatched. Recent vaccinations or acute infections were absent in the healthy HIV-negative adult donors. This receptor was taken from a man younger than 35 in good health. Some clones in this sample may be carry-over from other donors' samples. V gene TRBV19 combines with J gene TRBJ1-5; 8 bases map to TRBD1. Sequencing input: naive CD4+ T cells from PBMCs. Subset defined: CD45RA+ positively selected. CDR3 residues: CASSASRGQGSNQPQHF. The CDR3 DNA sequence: TGTGCCAGTAGTGCCTCCAGGGGGCAAGGGAGCAATCAGCCCCAGCATTTT.